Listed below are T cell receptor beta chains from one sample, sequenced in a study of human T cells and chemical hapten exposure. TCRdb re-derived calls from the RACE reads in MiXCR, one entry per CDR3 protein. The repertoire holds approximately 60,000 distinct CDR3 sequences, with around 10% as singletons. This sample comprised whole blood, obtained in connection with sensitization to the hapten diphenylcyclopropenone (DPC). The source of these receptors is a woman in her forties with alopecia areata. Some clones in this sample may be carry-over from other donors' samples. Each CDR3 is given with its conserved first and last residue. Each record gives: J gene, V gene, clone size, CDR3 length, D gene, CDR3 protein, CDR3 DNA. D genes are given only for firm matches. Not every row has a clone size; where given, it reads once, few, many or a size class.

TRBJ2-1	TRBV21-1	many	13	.	CAPGEGPYNEQFF	TGTGCCCCAGGGGAAGGCCCCTACAATGAGCAGTTCTTC
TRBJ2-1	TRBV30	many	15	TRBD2	CAWISEGRARNEQFF	TGTGCCTGGATTTCCGAGGGGAGGGCCAGAAATGAGCAGTTCTTC
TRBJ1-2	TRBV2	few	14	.	CASTEPGWSYGYTF	TGTGCCAGCACCGAACCAGGTTGGAGCTATGGCTACACCTTC
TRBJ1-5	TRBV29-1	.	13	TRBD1	CSVGTGGFQPQHF	TGCAGCGTGGGGACAGGGGGCTTTCAGCCCCAGCATTTT
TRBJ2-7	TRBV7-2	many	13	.	CASSLERSGEQYF	TGTGCCAGCAGCTTAGAGCGTAGTGGGGAGCAGTACTTC
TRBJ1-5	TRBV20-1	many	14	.	CSARDGQEYQPQHF	TGCAGTGCTAGAGACGGACAAGAATATCAGCCCCAGCATTTT
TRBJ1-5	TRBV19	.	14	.	CASSTGTHNQPQHF	TGTGCCAGTAGTACCGGGACGCATAATCAGCCCCAGCATTTT
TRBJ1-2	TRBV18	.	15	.	CASSPPGAAGRGYTF	TGTGCCAGCTCACCACCTGGGGCAGCTGGGCGTGGCTACACCTTC
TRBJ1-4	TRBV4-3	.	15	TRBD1	CASSQDRDRNEKLFF	TGCGCCAGCAGCCAAGATCGGGACAGGAATGAAAAACTGTTTTTT
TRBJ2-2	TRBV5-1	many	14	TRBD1	CASSSVTGPGELFF	TGCGCCAGCAGCTCTGTGACAGGGCCGGGGGAGCTGTTTTTT
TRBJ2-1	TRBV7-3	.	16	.	CASSSRDVSSYNVQFF	TGTGCCAGCAGCTCCCGGGACGTCAGCTCCTACAATGTGCAGTTCTTC
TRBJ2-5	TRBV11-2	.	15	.	CASSLDLMRVETQYF	TGTGCCAGCAGCTTAGATCTAATGCGGGTCGAGACCCAGTACTTC
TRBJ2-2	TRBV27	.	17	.	CASSLFKGQANTGELFF	TGTGCCAGCAGTTTATTTAAGGGGCAAGCGAACACCGGGGAGCTGTTTTTT
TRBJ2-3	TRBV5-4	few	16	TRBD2	CASSVRLAGGTDTQYF	TGTGCCAGCAGCGTGCGACTAGCGGGAGGGACAGATACGCAGTATTTT
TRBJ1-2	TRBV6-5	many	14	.	CASSQGHSSGGYTF	TGTGCCAGCAGCCAGGGACATTCCAGCGGTGGCTACACCTTC
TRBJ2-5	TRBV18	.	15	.	CASSPGGLSQETQYF	TGTGCCAGCTCACCCGGAGGACTAAGTCAAGAGACCCAGTACTTC
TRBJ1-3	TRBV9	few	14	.	CASSGVGPGNTIYF	TGTGCCAGCAGTGGAGTCGGCCCGGGAAACACCATATATTTT
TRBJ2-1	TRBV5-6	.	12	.	CASSLEETSGFF	TGTGCCAGCAGCTTGGAGGAGACTAGTGGGTTCTTC
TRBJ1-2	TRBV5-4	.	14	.	CASSFVRGVGGYTF	TGTGCCAGCAGCTTTGTTAGGGGAGTCGGTGGCTACACCTTC
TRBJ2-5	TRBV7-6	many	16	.	CASTPSWGSMGETQYF	TGTGCCAGCACCCCATCCTGGGGGAGCATGGGAGAGACCCAGTACTTC
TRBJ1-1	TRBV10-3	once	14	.	CAIGQQGENTEAFF	TGTGCCATCGGCCAACAGGGAGAGAACACTGAAGCTTTCTTT
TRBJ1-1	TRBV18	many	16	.	CASSPLPGQTNTEAFF	TGTGCCAGCTCACCACTACCAGGACAAACTAACACTGAAGCTTTCTTT
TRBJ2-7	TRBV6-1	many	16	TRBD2	CASSRETSGNHYEQYF	TGTGCCAGCAGTCGTGAGACTAGCGGGAACCACTACGAGCAGTACTTC
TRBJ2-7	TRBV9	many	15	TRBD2	CASSATTSGGYEQYF	TGTGCCAGCAGCGCAACCACTAGCGGGGGCTACGAGCAGTACTTC
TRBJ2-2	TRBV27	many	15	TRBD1	CASRPGQVATGELFF	TGTGCCAGCAGACCGGGACAGGTTGCCACCGGGGAGCTGTTTTTT
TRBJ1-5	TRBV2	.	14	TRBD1	CASSEWPQGKPQHF	TGTGCCAGCAGTGAATGGCCACAGGGGAAGCCCCAGCATTTT
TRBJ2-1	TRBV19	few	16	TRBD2	CASSRPASGGGNEQFF	TGTGCCAGTAGCCGACCCGCTAGCGGGGGAGGAAATGAGCAGTTCTTC
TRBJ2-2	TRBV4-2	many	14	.	CASSREVGTGELFF	TGTGCCAGCAGCCGCGAGGTCGGCACCGGGGAGCTGTTTTTT
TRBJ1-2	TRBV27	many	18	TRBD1	CASSLTGTGVVANYGYTF	TGTGCCAGCAGTTTGACCGGGACAGGGGTCGTTGCTAACTATGGCTACACCTTC
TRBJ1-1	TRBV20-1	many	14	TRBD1	CSVTHRGRITEAFF	TGCAGTGTCACACACAGGGGGCGCATCACTGAAGCTTTCTTT